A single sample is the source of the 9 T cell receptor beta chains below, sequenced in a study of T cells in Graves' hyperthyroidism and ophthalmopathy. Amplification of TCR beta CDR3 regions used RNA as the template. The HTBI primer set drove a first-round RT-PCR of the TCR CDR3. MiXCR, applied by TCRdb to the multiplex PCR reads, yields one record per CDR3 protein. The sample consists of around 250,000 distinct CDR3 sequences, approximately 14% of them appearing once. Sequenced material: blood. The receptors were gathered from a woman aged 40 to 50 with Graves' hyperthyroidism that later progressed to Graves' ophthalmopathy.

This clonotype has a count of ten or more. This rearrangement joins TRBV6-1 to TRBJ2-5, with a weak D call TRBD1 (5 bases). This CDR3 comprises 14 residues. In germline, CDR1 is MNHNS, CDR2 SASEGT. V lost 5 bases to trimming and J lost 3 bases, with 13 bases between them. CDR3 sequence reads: CASSLYLDKETQYF. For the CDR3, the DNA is TGTGCCAGCAGTCTATATTTGGACAAAGAGACCCAGTACTTC.

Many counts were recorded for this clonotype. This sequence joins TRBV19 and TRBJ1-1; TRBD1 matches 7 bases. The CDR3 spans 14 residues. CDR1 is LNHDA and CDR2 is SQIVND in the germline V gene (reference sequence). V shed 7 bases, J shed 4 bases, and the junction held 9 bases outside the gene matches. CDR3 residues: CASTAGQLFTEAFF. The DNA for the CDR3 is TGTGCCAGTACCGCGGGACAGCTATTCACTGAAGCTTTCTTT.

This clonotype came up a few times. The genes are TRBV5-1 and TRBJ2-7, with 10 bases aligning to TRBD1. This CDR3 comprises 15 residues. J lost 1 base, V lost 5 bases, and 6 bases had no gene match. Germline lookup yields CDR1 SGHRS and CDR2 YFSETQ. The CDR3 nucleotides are TGCGCCAGCAGGGAATGGACAGGGGGGTCCTACGAGCAGTACTTC. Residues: CASREWTGGSYEQYF.

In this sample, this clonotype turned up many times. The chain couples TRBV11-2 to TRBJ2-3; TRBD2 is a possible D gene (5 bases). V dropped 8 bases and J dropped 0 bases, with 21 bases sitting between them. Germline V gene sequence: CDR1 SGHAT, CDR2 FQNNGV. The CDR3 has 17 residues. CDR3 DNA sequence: TGTGCCAGCCTCCTCGCCCGGGGAGTGACTAGCACAGATACGCAGTATTTT. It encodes CASLLARGVTSTDTQYF.

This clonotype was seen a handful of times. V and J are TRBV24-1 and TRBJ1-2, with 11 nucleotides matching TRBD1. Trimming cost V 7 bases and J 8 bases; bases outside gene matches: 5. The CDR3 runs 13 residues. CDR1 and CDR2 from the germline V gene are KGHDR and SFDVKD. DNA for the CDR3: TGTGCCACCAGGGACAGGGGGCTAGGCGGCTACACCTTC. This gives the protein CATRDRGLGGYTF.

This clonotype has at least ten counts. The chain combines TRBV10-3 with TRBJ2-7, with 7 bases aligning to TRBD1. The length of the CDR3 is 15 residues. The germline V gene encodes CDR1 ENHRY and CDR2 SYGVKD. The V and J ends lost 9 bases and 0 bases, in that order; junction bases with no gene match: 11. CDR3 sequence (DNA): TGTGCCATGGGGAAGGGACAGTTCAGCTCCTACGAGCAGTACTTC. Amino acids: CAMGKGQFSSYEQYF.

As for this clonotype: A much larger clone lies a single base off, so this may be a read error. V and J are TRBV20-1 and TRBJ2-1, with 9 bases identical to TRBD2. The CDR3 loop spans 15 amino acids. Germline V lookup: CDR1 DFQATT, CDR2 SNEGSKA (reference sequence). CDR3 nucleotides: TGCAGTGCTAGAGATATAGCGGGAGTGAGTAATGTGCAGTTCTTC. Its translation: CSARDIAGVSNVQFF.

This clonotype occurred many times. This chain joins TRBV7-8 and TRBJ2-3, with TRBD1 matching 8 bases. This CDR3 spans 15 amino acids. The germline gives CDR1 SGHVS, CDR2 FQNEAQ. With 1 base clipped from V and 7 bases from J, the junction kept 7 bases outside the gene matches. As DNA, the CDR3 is TGTGCCAGCAGCTTAGGGACAGGGTCAAATCATACGCAGTATTTT. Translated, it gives CASSLGTGSNHTQYF.

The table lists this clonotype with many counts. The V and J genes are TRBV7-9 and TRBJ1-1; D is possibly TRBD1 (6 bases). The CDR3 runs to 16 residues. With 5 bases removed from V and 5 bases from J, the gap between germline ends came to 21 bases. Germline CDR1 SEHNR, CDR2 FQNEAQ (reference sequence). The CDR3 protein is CASSPPPTGRGTEAFF. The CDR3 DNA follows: TGTGCCAGCAGCCCACCGCCAACAGGGAGGGGGACTGAAGCTTTCTTT.